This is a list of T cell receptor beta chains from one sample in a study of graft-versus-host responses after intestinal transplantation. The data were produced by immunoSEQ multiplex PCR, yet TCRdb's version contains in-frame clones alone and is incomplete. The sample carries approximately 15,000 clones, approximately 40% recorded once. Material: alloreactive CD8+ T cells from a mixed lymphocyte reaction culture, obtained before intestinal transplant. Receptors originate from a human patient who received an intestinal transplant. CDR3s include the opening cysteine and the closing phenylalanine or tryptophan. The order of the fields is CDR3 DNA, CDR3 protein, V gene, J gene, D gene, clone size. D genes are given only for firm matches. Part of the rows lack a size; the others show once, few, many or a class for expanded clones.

TGTGCCAGCAGCCACGCCGGGACGGAGGTCTACAATGAGCAGTTCTTC	CASSHAGTEVYNEQFF	TRBV4-1	TRBJ2-1	.	few
TGTGCCAGCAGCTTATTTGGGTTCGGAACCACTGAAGCTTTCTTT	CASSLFGFGTTEAFF	TRBV7-9	TRBJ1-1	.	.
TGTGCCAGCAGCCTTGATGGGGACGGAGATACGCAGTATTTT	CASSLDGDGDTQYF	TRBV9	TRBJ2-3	.	.
TGTGCCAGCAGTTTATCGGGCAATCAGCCCCAGCATTTT	CASSLSGNQPQHF	TRBV27	TRBJ1-5	.	.
TGTGCCAGCAGCTCCCCCGGGACTAGCGTAACTTCCTACAATGAGCAGTTCTTC	CASSSPGTSVTSYNEQFF	TRBV11-2	TRBJ2-1	TRBD2	once
TGTGCCAGCAGTTTATCGGGGGACCGAAACACCATATATTTT	CASSLSGDRNTIYF	TRBV27	TRBJ1-3	.	.
TGCGCCAGCAGCCGAGGACTAGCGGGAACCAACCGAGAGACCCAGTACTTC	CASSRGLAGTNRETQYF	TRBV23-1	TRBJ2-5	TRBD2	.
TGTGCCTGGAACGACGTTATTGACACAGATACGCAGTATTTT	CAWNDVIDTDTQYF	TRBV7-9	TRBJ2-3	.	few
TGTGCTAGTGGTTTGGGACCGACCTTTCGGACTAGCGGGAGGGCCTGGAACACCGGGGAGCTGTTTTTT	CASGLGPTFRTSGRAWNTGELFF	TRBV12-5	TRBJ2-2	TRBD2	.
TGTGCCAGCAGTCCGTGGGACGGAAAGTTGGGAGGCTACACCTTC	CASSPWDGKLGGYTF	TRBV27	TRBJ1-2	.	few
TGCGCCAGCAGCCAAGATTTAAGTTTCGCGGGGACCCAGTACTTC	CASSQDLSFAGTQYF	TRBV4-1	TRBJ2-5	.	few
TGTGCCAGCAGTTTAGGGCAGACCTACGAGCAGTACTTC	CASSLGQTYEQYF	TRBV27	TRBJ2-7	.	.
TGTGCCAGCAGTGAGGCAGGGTACAATCAGCCCCAGCATTTT	CASSEAGYNQPQHF	TRBV6-4	TRBJ1-5	.	.
TGTGCCAGCAGTACTCCCATCGCCGGGACTAGCGGGAGCGTAGCTAGCTCTGGGGCCAACGTCCTGACTTTC	CASSTPIAGTSGSVASSGANVLTF	TRBV28	TRBJ2-6	TRBD2	.
TGCGCCAGCAGCCAAATAGGGGAGACGAATGAAAAACTGTTTTTT	CASSQIGETNEKLFF	TRBV4-1	TRBJ1-4	.	medium-sized
TGTGCCAGCAGCCAAGATTGGCGGGAGAACACTGAAGCTTTCTTT	CASSQDWRENTEAFF	TRBV4-2	TRBJ1-1	.	few
TGTGCCAGCAGGCTAAACAGGGCTCACAATCAGCCCCAGCATTTT	CASRLNRAHNQPQHF	TRBV2	TRBJ1-5	.	.
TGTGCCAGCAGTGACGGATCCTACGAGCAGTACTTC	CASSDGSYEQYF	TRBV6-5	TRBJ2-7	.	few
TGTGCCATCAGTGAGGGTTGGATCGGGGGCGAGGGGAAAGAGACCCAGTACTTC	CAISEGWIGGEGKETQYF	TRBV10-3	TRBJ2-5	.	.
TGTGCCAGCAGTTGGGGGTCGGGACAGGGGGCAGATACGCAGTATTTT	CASSWGSGQGADTQYF	TRBV28	TRBJ2-3	TRBD1	few
TGCGCCAGCAAACCGACACGCTCTAACTATGGCTACACCTTC	CASKPTRSNYGYTF	TRBV10-2	TRBJ1-2	.	few
TGCGCCAGCAGTAGAGGACTCACCTACGAGCAGTACTTC	CASSRGLTYEQYF	TRBV10-2	TRBJ2-7	.	medium-sized
TGCAGCGTGGGACTAGCGGGGTCCTACGAGCAGTACTTC	CSVGLAGSYEQYF	TRBV29-1	TRBJ2-7	TRBD2	.
TGTGCCAGCAGCTTGGCTAGCCTACTCTACGAGCAGTACTTC	CASSLASLLYEQYF	TRBV5-6	TRBJ2-7	.	.
TGCGCCAGCAGCCAGAAGGTAGGAGGGAGGGTCCAAGAGACCCAGTACTTC	CASSQKVGGRVQETQYF	TRBV4-1	TRBJ2-5	TRBD2	few
TGCGCCAGCAGCCAAGTCGGAGATTACGAGCAGTACTTC	CASSQVGDYEQYF	TRBV4-3	TRBJ2-7	.	few
TGTGCCAGCAGCTTAGATAGTTGGTACAGGGGTTCCTCCGAGCAGTACTTC	CASSLDSWYRGSSEQYF	TRBV11-2	TRBJ2-7	TRBD1	.
TGTGCCAGCAGTTTGGACTTTAACGAGCAGTACTTC	CASSLDFNEQYF	TRBV27	TRBJ2-7	.	.
TGTGCCAGCAGCTTAGTTGGGCGAATGCCCTACGAGCAGTACTTC	CASSLVGRMPYEQYF	TRBV7-9	TRBJ2-7	.	.
TGCGCCAGCAGCCAAGTACGGGGGTGGGAGCCCCAGCATTTT	CASSQVRGWEPQHF	TRBV4-3	TRBJ1-5	.	few
TGTGCCAGCAGTCCCCGGACAGGGCGGACTGAAGCTTTCTTT	CASSPRTGRTEAFF	TRBV6-5	TRBJ1-1	TRBD1	.
TGCGCCAGCAAGTTCAATGCCTACATGGCGGGGGAGCAGTTCTTC	CASKFNAYMAGEQFF	TRBV5-1	TRBJ2-1	.	once
TGTGCCAGCAGCTTAGCCTTTAAGGGGACTAGCGGTTACAATGAGCAGTTCTTC	CASSLAFKGTSGYNEQFF	TRBV7-8	TRBJ2-1	TRBD2	few
TGTGCCAGTAAAGCGGACAGCACCTACGAGCAGTACTTC	CASKADSTYEQYF	TRBV19	TRBJ2-7	.	.
TGTGCCAGCAGTTTCGGGGGGTCCTCCTACGAGCAGTACTTC	CASSFGGSSYEQYF	TRBV27	TRBJ2-7	TRBD2	.
TGTGCCAGCTCATACGGGACAGGGAGCTACAATGAGCAGTTCTTC	CASSYGTGSYNEQFF	TRBV18	TRBJ2-1	TRBD1	few
TGTGCCAGCAGCTTAGCTAGCGGCACAGATACGCAGTATTTT	CASSLASGTDTQYF	TRBV7-6	TRBJ2-3	.	few
TGCGCCAGCAGCTTCTTGGGCCATGAGCAGTTCTTC	CASSFLGHEQFF	TRBV5-1	TRBJ2-1	.	.